This TCR beta chain was sequenced during a study of read filtering for tumor transcriptome and immune sequencing. The library was built from roughly 400 ng RNA with molecular barcoded adaptors for alpha/delta and beta/gamma chains. MiXCR, run by TCRdb on the reads, gives a single entry per CDR3 protein. The data contain under 7,000 distinct CDR3 sequences, 20% to 25% of them singletons. This clonotype came up many times. V was clipped by 3 bases and J by 0 bases; unmatched bases: 1. The CDR3 runs 14 residues. The germline V gene encodes CDR1 DFQATT and CDR2 SNEGSKA (reference sequence). Material for sequencing was a population of CD138-negative cells sorted from bone marrow. The chain combines TRBV20-1 with TRBJ2-1; TRBD2 aligns across 8 bases. The TCR was taken from a donor at least 40 years old with multiple myeloma. The CDR3 DNA sequence: TGCAGTGCTAGGGGGACTAGCTCCTACAATGAGCAGTTCTTC. Translation gives CSARGTSSYNEQFF.